This record concerns one T cell receptor (beta chain) sequence. This sample is part of a study of control samples from healthy donors and cancer patients. Germline CDR1 SEHNR, CDR2 FQNEAQ (reference sequence). This CDR3 is built from 14 residues. Trimming cost V 3 bases and J 4 bases, with 10 bases left between them. Clones were read by immunoSEQ multiplex PCR, and TCRdb kept only the in-frame ones, dropping some. The sample lists approximately 89,000 clones, 85% occurring once. The chain is built from TRBV7-9 and TRBJ2-1; maybe TRBD2 (6 bases). This sequence was found in a woman aged 40 to 55 in good health. The sequencing sample was made of blood. The CDR3 DNA reads as TGTGCCAGCAGCTTGGGGACTTCTTACAATGAGCAGTTCTTC. Amino acid sequence: CASSLGTSYNEQFF.